What follows is one TCR beta chain and its context. Original methodology: Amplification of reference gene primers was used by the study to estimate nucleated cell counts. TCRdb's copy holds only in-frame clones and misses some; the assay was immunoSEQ multiplex PCR. The V and J calls and clone size are taken from that table; D and trimming were inferred from the DNA. The sample has approximately 310,000 clones, around 87% seen once. Looked up from germline, CDR1 is KGHSH and CDR2 is LQKENI. The CDR3 is 14 amino acids. The V and J ends lost 3 bases and 2 bases respectively, with 8 bases between them. The data originate from a study of blood T cell repertoires in COVID-19. Study-level background: The United States, Italy and Spain supplied acute and convalescent COVID-19 samples. Sample material is recorded as cDNA or gDNA derived from T cells, B-cell-depleted T cells, or PBMCs.

The sequencing sample was made of peripheral blood. This TCR was recovered from a woman aged 45-59 years who had recovered from COVID-19. The chain links TRBV18 to TRBJ1-5; no firm D call. The CDR3, as DNA: TGTGCCAGCTCACCGTCCCAGGGCAATCAGCCCCAGCATTTT. This sequence encodes CASSPSQGNQPQHF. The whole variable domain, filled in from reference TRBV18 and TRBJ1-5, reads NAGVMQNPRHLVRRRGQEARLRCSPMKGHSHVYWYRQLPEEGLKFMVYLQKENIIDESGMPKERFSAEFPKEGPSILRIQQVVRGDSAAYFCASSPSQGNQPQHFGDGTRLSIL.